Sequencing of this TCR beta chain was carried out in a study of shared clonotypes between healthy human individuals. Study results and limitations: In contrast to clonotypes shared by all four donors, non-shared clonotypes had lower generation probabilities.

This CDR3 contains 15 residues. Germline V lookup: CDR1 MGHRA, CDR2 YSYEKL. The V and J ends lost 6 bases and 6 bases, in that order; junction bases with no gene match: 4. It was about 190 ng DNA, around 32,000 T cell genomes, that sorted-subset replicate PCRs used. Repertoires were generated with immunoSEQ multiplex PCR, while TCRdb's copy carries only in-frame clones and drops some. The repertoire holds some 2,500,000 clones, 80% to 95% seen once, with approximately 0.37% in the top ten. As concerns this clone: Its antigen is currently unknown.

The gene calls are TRBV4-1 and TRBJ2-1; 14 nucleotides line up with TRBD2. Material for sequencing was naive CD4+ T cells from PBMCs. The subset was: CD45RA+ positively selected. The clonotype comes from a young man in good health. Some clones in this sample may be carry-over from other donors' samples. CDR3 nucleotides: TGCGCCAGCAGGGGACTAGCGGGAGAGGTCAATGAGCAGTTCTTC. It codes for CASRGLAGEVNEQFF.